This T cell receptor (beta chain) came from a study of blood T cell repertoires in COVID-19. This table comes from immunoSEQ multiplex PCR, and its TCRdb copy is limited to in-frame clones, with some not included. The data show a few hundred thousand clones, about 83% seen once. With 3 bases removed from V and 3 bases from J, the gap between germline ends came to 18 bases. The CDR3 contains 16 residues. Germline CDR1 and CDR2: KGHSH and LQKENI. This TCR derives from a woman aged 50 to 65 with acute or convalescent COVID-19. The J gene is TRBJ2-7, the V gene TRBV18; D might be TRBD2 (5 bases). The sequenced sample consisted of peripheral blood. The CDR3 region has the DNA TGTGCCAGCTCACCGTCCTTGTCGTCCGGGGACTACGAGCAGTACTTC. Translated, it gives CASSPSLSSGDYEQYF.